The rows below give T cell receptor beta chains drawn from one sample of a study of blood T cells in healthy people across ages. TCRdb itself ran the 5' RACE reads through MiXCR, one entry per CDR3 protein. The sample lists roughly 2 million distinct CDR3 sequences, just under 50% occurring once. The sequenced sample consisted of blood. Receptors originate from a woman in her thirties or forties in good health. The CDR3 runs from the conserved cysteine through the conserved F or W. The D gene is left open where the match is weak. A row's size may be missing; if present it is once, few, many or a size class.

TRBV7-8	few	TRBJ2-5	TRBD2	TGTGCCAGCAGCTTAGGTGGCGGGGGGGTTCAGGAGACCCAGTACTTC	CASSLGGGGVQETQYF
TRBV15	NA	TRBJ1-2	NA	TGTGCCACCAGTCCGGGTTTTGGCTATGGCTACACCTTC	CATSPGFGYGYTF
TRBV29-1	NA	TRBJ2-7	TRBD1	TGCAGCGTGACAGGACAGGTCTCCTACGAGCAGTACTTC	CSVTGQVSYEQYF
TRBV20-1	NA	TRBJ2-7	NA	TGCAGTGCTAGACAGGACTACGAGCAGTACTTC	CSARQDYEQYF
TRBV7-2	NA	TRBJ2-5	NA	TGTGCCAGCAGCCGGCCCCGGGACACAGAGACCCAGTACTTC	CASSRPRDTETQYF
TRBV2	NA	TRBJ2-1	TRBD2	TGTGCCAGCAGTGAAGGACTAGCGGCATACAATGAGCAGTTCTTC	CASSEGLAAYNEQFF
TRBV7-2	many	TRBJ2-5	NA	TGTGCCAGCAGCTTAGCGGTTTGGGAGACCCAGTACTTC	CASSLAVWETQYF
TRBV24-1	few	TRBJ2-5	NA	TGTGCCACCAGCAAAACAGGGCGAGAGACCCAGTACTTC	CATSKTGRETQYF
TRBV14	few	TRBJ2-1	NA	TGTGCCAGCAGCCAAGAACTAAGAAATGAGCAGTTCTTC	CASSQELRNEQFF
TRBV12-3/TRBV12-4	NA	TRBJ2-5	NA	TGTGCCAGCAGTGTAAGGGTGGCGGGGGAGACCCAGTACTTC	CASSVRVAGETQYF
TRBV4-3	many	TRBJ2-1	TRBD1	TGCGCCAGCAGCCAAGGAGCAGGGGGCAATGAGCAGTTCTTC	CASSQGAGGNEQFF
TRBV6-5	once	TRBJ2-1	TRBD2	TGTGCCAGCACCGGGACTAGCATCCATGAGCAGTTCTTC	CASTGTSIHEQFF
TRBV20-1	few	TRBJ2-3	TRBD2	TGTAGTGCTAGGCAATTAGCGGGGTTGACAGATACGCAGTATTTT	CSARQLAGLTDTQYF
TRBV5-6	NA	TRBJ1-5	NA	TGTGCCAGCAGCTCCTGGGGAGGGGAACAGAATCAGCCCCAGCATTTT	CASSSWGGEQNQPQHF
TRBV9	NA	TRBJ2-3	NA	TGTGCCAGCAGCGTAGCTCGGGGCCAGCATACAGATACGCAGTATTTT	CASSVARGQHTDTQYF
TRBV9	NA	TRBJ1-2	NA	TGTGCCAGCAGCGTAGCCGAGGCAGACGACTATGGCTACACCTTC	CASSVAEADDYGYTF
TRBV14	few	TRBJ2-1	NA	TGTGCCAGCAGCCAAGTTCCGGGGTGGTCCTACAATGAGCAGTTCTTC	CASSQVPGWSYNEQFF
TRBV24-1	NA	TRBJ2-5	NA	TGTGCCACCAGTGACTCCCTCGACTGGACCCAGTACTTC	CATSDSLDWTQYF
TRBV5-1	NA	TRBJ2-5	NA	TGCGCCAGCAGCTTGGAAAGAGGAAAGACCCAGTACTTC	CASSLERGKTQYF
TRBV5-1	NA	TRBJ2-1	TRBD2	TGCGCCAGCAGCGCCCGGACTAGCGGGGGGAGTGGCAATGAGCAGTTCTTC	CASSARTSGGSGNEQFF
TRBV5-1	few	TRBJ2-1	NA	TGCGCCAGCAGCAGTTCGGACAGCTCTTGGGAGCAGTTCTTC	CASSSSDSSWEQFF
TRBV27	few	TRBJ2-7	TRBD1	TGTGCCAGCAGTTTATCGGGACAGGGGCTCCCCTACGAGCAGTACTTC	CASSLSGQGLPYEQYF
TRBV7-9	few	TRBJ2-3	NA	TGTGCCAGCAGCTTACTCGAGCGGACGGCGGATACGCAGTATTTT	CASSLLERTADTQYF
TRBV7-8	NA	TRBJ2-3	TRBD1	TGTGCCAGCAGCACTCCAGGGGGTGGCACAGATACGCAGTATTTT	CASSTPGGGTDTQYF
TRBV2	NA	TRBJ2-1	NA	TGTGCCAGCAGTTCTACAGAGCCCTTCTACAATGAGCAGTTCTTC	CASSSTEPFYNEQFF
TRBV20-1	few	TRBJ2-3	NA	TGCAGTGCTAGATCCGGCAGGGGCCCGAACACCTATACGCAGTATTTT	CSARSGRGPNTYTQYF
TRBV28	few	TRBJ2-7	NA	TGTGCCAGCAGTTTATTAAGCGGCGAGCAGTACTTC	CASSLLSGEQYF
TRBV29-1	once	TRBJ1-1	TRBD1	TGCAGCGTTGGGCGGACAGGGGGGGGTGAAGCTTTCTTT	CSVGRTGGGEAFF
TRBV12-3/TRBV12-4	few	TRBJ1-4	NA	TGTGCCAGCAGTTCCTCGGTTGCCGACAGTGAAAAACTGTTTTTT	CASSSSVADSEKLFF
TRBV28	NA	TRBJ2-7	NA	TGTGCCAGCCACCAGCGGTTCGAGCAGTACTTC	CASHQRFEQYF
TRBV28	few	TRBJ2-1	TRBD1	TGTGCCAGCAGTCCGCAGGACAGGGCGGACAATGAGCAGTTCTTC	CASSPQDRADNEQFF
TRBV5-1	NA	TRBJ1-5	NA	TGCGCCAGCAGCTTGCTTTGGTTGACGGTTAACAATCAGCCCCAGCATTTT	CASSLLWLTVNNQPQHF